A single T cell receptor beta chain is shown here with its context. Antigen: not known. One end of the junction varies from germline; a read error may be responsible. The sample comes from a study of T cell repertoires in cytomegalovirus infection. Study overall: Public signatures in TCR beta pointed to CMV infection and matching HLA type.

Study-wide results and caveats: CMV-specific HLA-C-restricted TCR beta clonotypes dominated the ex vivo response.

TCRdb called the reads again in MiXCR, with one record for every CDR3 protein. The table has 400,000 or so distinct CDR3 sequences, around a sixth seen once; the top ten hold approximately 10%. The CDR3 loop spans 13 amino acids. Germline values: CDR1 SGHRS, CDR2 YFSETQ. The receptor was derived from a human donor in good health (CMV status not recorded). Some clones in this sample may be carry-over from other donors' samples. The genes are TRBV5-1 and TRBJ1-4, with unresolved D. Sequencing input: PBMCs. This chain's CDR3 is CASRLELNEKLFF. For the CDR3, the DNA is TGCGCCAGCAGATTGGAGCTAAATGAAAAACTGTTTTTT.